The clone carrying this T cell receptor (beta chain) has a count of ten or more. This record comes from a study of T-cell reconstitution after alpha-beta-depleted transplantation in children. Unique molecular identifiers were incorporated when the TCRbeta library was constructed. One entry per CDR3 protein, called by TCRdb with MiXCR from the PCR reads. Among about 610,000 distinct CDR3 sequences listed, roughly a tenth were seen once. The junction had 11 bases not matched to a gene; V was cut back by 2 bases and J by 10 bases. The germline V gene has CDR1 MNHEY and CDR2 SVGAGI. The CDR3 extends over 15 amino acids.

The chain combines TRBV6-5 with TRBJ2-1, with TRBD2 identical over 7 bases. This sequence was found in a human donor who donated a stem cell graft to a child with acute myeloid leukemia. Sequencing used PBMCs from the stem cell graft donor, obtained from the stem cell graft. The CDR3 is CASSYVFTPGGEQFF. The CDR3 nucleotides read TGTGCCAGCAGTTACGTCTTTACACCGGGGGGAGAGCAGTTCTTC.